This T cell receptor beta chain was observed in a study of cytomegalovirus exposure and HLA in healthy donors. Primers for the PCR totalled 60 Vbeta and 13 Jbeta. Data came from immunoSEQ multiplex PCR; TCRdb stores just in-frame clones and leaves some out. The sample shows roughly 100,000 clones, 75% of them seen only once. This CDR3 spans 14 amino acids. The V end lost 6 bases, the J end lost 4 bases, and 16 bases lay between the germline ends. CDR1 and CDR2 from the germline V gene are SGHNT and YYREEE (reference sequence). As regards this clone: Antigen specificity is unknown.

Study results and caveats: Reported results showed that the classifier diagnosed cytomegalovirus status with high specificity and sensitivity. The study recorded 160 or so TCR beta chains that were cytomegalovirus-associated. In a later analysis, HLA-associated beta chains showed higher expansion and lower generation probabilities than comparable chains. The availability of immune exposure information extended only to CMV serostatus.

The receptor comes from a man aged 35-49 years in good health and CMV-seronegative. The chain couples TRBV5-4 to TRBJ1-2, with D possibly being TRBD1 (5 bases). The sequencing sample was made of PBMCs. CDR3 sequence: CASTPQPGPYGYTF. CDR3 nucleotide sequence: TGTGCCAGCACCCCTCAGCCAGGGCCCTATGGCTACACCTTC.